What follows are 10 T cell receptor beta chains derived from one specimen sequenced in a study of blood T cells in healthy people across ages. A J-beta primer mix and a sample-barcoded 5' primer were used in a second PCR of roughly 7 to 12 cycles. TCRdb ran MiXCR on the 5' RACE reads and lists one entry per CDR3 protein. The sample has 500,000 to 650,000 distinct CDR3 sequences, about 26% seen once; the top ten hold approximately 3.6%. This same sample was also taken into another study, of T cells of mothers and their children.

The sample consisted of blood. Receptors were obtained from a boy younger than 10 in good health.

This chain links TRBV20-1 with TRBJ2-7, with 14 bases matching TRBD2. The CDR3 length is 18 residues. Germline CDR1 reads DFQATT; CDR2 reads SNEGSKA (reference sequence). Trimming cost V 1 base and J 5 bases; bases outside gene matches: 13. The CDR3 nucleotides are TGCAGTGCTAGAGGCGCTTCTGGGACTAGCGGGAGCATTCACGAGCAGTACTTC. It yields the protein CSARGASGTSGSIHEQYF.

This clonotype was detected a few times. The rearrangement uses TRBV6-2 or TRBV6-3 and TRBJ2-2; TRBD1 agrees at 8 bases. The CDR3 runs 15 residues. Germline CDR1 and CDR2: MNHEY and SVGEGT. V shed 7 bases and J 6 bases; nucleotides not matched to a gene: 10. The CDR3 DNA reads TGTGCCAGCATTGGACTCAGGGGGCCGTCCGGGGAGCTGTTTTTT. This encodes CASIGLRGPSGELFF.

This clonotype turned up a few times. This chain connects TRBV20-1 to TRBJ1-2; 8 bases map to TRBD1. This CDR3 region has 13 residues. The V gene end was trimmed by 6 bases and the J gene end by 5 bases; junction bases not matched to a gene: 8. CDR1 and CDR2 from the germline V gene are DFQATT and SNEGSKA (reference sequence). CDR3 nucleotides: TGCAGTGCCCCCGGACAGGGACGATATGGCTACACCTTC. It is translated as CSAPGQGRYGYTF.

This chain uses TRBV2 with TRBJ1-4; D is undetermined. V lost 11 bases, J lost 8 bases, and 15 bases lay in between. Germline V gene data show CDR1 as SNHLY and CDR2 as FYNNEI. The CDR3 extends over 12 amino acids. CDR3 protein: CAVLPIGEKLFF. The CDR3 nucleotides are TGTGCCGTCCTACCAATTGGGGAAAAACTGTTTTTT.

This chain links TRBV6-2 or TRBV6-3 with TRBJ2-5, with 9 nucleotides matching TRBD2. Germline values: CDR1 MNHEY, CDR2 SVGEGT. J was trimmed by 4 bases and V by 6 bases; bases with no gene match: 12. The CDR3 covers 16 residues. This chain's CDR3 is CASRVGGSGRGETQYF. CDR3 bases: TGTGCCAGCAGGGTCGGGGGTAGCGGGAGAGGAGAGACCCAGTACTTC.

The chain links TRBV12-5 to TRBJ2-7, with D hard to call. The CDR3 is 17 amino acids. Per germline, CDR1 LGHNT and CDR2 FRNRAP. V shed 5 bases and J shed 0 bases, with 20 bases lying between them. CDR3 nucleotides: TGTGCTAGTGGTCCCCTCGACGGCTACACTCGCTCCTACGAGCAGTACTTC. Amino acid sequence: CASGPLDGYTRSYEQYF.

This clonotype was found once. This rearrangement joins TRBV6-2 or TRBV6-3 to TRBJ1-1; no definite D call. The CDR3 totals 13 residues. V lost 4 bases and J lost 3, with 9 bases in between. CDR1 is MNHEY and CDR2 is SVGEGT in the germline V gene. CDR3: CASSFGYDTEAFF. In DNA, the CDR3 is TGTGCCAGCAGTTTTGGGTATGACACTGAAGCTTTCTTT.

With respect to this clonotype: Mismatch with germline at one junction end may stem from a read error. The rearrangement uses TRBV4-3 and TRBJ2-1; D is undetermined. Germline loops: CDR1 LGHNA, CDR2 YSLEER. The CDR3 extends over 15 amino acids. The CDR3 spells CASSQDRWGNNEQLF. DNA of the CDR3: TGCGCCAGCAGCCAAGATAGATGGGGTAACAATGAGCAGCTCTTC.

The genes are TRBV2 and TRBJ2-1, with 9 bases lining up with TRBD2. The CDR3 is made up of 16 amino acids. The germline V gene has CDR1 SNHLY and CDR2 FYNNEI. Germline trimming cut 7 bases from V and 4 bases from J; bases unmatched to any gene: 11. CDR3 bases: TGTGCCAGCACCCGTAGCGGGAGACCGGGGTACAATGAGCAGTTCTTC. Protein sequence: CASTRSGRPGYNEQFF.

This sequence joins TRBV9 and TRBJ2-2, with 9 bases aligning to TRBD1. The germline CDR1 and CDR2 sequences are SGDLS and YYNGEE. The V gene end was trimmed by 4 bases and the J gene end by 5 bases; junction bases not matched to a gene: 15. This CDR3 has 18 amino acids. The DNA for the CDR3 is TGTGCCAGCAGCTCCCTGGACAGGGGCCTCCTTGAGACCGGGGAGCTGTTTTTT. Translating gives CASSSLDRGLLETGELFF.